This entry describes one TCR beta chain. The antigen remains unidentified. This sample was included in a study of T cell repertoires in cytomegalovirus infection. Study-level information: The authors relied on CMV epitopes, both recently identified HLA-C-restricted and well-studied HLA-B-restricted. It was the public TCR beta signatures that indicated both CMV infection and matching HLA type.

TCRdb used MiXCR to reprocess the reads, holding one entry per CDR3 protein. Of about 920,000 distinct CDR3 sequences detected, approximately 32% appear once; the ten largest clones hold around 15%. The germline V and J ends were trimmed by 6 bases and 0 bases, with 8 bases remaining between them. From germline, CDR1 is LNHDA and CDR2 SQIVND (reference sequence). There are 14 residues in the CDR3. Sequenced here: cultured CD8+ T cells from PBMCs, sampled from culture after CMV antigen stimulation. This chain connects TRBV19 to TRBJ2-2; possibly TRBD1 for D (6 bases). The source is a human donor in good health (CMV status not recorded). Some clones in this sample may be carry-over from other donors' samples. The CDR3 nucleotides read TGTGCCAGTAGGGGGACACCGAACACCGGGGAGCTGTTTTTT. As protein: CASRGTPNTGELFF.